This T cell receptor (beta chain) appears in the sequencing data of a study of OX40 agonist ivuxolimab in advanced cancers. J lost 0 bases, V lost 3 bases, and 5 bases had no gene match. This CDR3 spans 16 amino acids. Germline V gene data show CDR1 as ENHRY and CDR2 as SYGVKD. Sequencing was performed with immunoSEQ multiplex PCR; in TCRdb, only in-frame clones are kept and a portion is missing. The sample comprises about 12,000 clones, approximately 70% of which are singletons, and about an eighth rests with the top ten. The sequencing here drew on CD4+ or CD8+ T cells sorted from blood, taken in a trial of the OX40 agonist ivuxolimab. J is TRBJ2-1 and V is TRBV10-3; TRBD2 agrees at 7 bases. This receptor was identified in an adult with an advanced solid tumor such as melanoma, head and neck, liver or kidney cancer. The CDR3 spells CAISDTQRDSYNEQFF. Written as DNA, the CDR3 is TGTGCCATCAGTGACACTCAGCGGGACTCCTACAATGAGCAGTTCTTC.